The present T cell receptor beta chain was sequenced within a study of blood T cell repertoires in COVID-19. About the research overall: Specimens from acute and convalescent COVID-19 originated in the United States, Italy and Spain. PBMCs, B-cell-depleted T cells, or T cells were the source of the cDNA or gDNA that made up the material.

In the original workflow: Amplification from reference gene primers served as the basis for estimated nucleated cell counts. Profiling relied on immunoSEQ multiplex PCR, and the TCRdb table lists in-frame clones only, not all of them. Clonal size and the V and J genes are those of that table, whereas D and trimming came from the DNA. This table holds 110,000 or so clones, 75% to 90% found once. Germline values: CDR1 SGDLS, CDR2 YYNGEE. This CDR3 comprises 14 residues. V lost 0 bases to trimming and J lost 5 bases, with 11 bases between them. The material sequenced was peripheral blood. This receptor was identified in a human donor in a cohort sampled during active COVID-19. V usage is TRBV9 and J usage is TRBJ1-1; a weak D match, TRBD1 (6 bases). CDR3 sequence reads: CASSVGGRRTEAFF. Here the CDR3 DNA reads TGTGCCAGCAGCGTAGGGGGGCGTAGGACTGAAGCTTTCTTT.